The entry below describes one T cell receptor (beta chain). As yet, its antigen is unknown. CDR3 size: 14 residues. The germline V gene encodes CDR1 SQVTM and CDR2 ANQGSEA. V was clipped by 4 bases and J by 1 base, with 11 bases between them. The sequenced target, TCR beta, came from blood CD8+ and CD4+ T cells. The data derive from a study of CD8 T cells in Susac syndrome. The RNA, about 0.45 to 1 ug, was put through reverse transcription using random hexamers. With immunoSEQ multiplex PCR, TCR beta CDR3 was amplified across 54 Vbeta and 13 Jbeta. TCRdb fed the immunoSEQ multiplex PCR reads into MiXCR, producing one record per CDR3 protein. This sample carries approximately 100,000 distinct CDR3 sequences, around 90% of them seen once, and the ten largest clones take more than 0.13%. Study-level points and caveats: As acknowledged by the study, its TCR sequencing and HLA analysis included a relatively small number of individuals.

Sequencing was carried out using CD4+ T cells from PBMCs. The V call is TRBV29-1, the J call TRBJ2-1; the D is unclear. The receptor was derived from a human donor in good health. CDR3 amino acids: CSVGIPGSYNEQFF. DNA for the CDR3: TGCAGCGTTGGAATACCCGGTTCCTACAATGAGCAGTTCTTC.